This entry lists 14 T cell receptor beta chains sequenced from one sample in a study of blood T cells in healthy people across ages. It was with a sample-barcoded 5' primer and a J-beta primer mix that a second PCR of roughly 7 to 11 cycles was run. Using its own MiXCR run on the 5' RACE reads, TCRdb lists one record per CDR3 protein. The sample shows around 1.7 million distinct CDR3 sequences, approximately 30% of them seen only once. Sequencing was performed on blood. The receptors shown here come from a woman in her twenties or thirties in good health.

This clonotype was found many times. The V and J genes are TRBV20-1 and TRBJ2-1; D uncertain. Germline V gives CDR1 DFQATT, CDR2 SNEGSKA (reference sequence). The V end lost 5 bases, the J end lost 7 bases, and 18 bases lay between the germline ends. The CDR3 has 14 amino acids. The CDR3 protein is CSAPTRVFRNEQFF. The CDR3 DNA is TGCAGTGCTCCAACCCGGGTCTTTAGGAATGAGCAGTTCTTC.

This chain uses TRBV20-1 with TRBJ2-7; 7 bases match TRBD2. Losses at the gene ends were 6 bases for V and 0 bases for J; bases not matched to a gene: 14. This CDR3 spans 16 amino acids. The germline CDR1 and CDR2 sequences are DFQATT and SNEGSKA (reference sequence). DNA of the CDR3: TGCAGTGCCGGGTACCCCCAGCGGGGCAACTCCTACGAGCAGTACTTC. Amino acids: CSAGYPQRGNSYEQYF.

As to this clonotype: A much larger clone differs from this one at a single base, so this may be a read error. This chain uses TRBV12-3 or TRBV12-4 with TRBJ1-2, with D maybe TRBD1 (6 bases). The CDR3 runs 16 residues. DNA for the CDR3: TGTGCCGGCAGTCGAACATCTTCGGGGGCAGGCTATGGCTACACCTTC. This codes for CAGSRTSSGAGYGYTF.

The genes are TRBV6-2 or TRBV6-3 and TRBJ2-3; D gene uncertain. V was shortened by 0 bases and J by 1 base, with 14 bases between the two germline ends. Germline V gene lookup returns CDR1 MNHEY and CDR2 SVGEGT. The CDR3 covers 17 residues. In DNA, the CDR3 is TGTGCCAGCAGTTACTCTGGAAGACGGGCGGGCACAGATACGCAGTATTTT. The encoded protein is CASSYSGRRAGTDTQYF.

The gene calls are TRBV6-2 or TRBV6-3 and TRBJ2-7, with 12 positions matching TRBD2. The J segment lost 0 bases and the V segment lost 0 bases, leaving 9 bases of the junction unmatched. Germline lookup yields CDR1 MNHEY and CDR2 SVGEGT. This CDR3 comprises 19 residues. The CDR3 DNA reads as TGTGCCAGCAGTTACTCACACGGACTAGCGGGACGGAGCTCCTACGAGCAGTACTTC. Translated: CASSYSHGLAGRSSYEQYF.

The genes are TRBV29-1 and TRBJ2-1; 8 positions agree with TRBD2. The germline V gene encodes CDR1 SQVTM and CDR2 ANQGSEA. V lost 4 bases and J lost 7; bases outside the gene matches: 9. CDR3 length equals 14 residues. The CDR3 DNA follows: TGCAGCGTTGTGGGTACCGGGGGGGCAAATGAGCAGTTCTTC. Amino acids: CSVVGTGGANEQFF.

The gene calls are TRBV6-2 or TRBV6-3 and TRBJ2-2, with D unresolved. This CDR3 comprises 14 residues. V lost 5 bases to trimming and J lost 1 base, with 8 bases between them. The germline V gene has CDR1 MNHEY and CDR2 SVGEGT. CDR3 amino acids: CASSLRKNTGELFF. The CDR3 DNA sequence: TGTGCCAGCAGTCTGCGAAAGAACACCGGGGAGCTGTTTTTT.

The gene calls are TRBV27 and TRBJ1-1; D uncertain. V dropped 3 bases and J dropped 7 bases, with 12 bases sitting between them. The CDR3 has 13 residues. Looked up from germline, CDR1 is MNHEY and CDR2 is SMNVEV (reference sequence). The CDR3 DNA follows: TGTGCCAGCAGTTTTATAGCAGGCCGTGAAGCTTTCTTT. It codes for CASSFIAGREAFF.

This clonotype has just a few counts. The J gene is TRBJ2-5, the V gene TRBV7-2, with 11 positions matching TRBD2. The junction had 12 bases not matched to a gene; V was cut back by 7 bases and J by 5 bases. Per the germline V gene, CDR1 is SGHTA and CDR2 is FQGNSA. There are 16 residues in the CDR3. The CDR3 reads CASTRDSGRAIETQYF. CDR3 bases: TGTGCCAGCACTCGAGATAGCGGGAGGGCCATTGAGACCCAGTACTTC.

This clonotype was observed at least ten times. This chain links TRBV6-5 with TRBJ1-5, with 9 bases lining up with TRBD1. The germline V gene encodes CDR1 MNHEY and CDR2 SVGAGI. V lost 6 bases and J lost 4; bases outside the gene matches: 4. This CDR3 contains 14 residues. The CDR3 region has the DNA TGTGCCAGCAGCCGGGACAGGGATAATCAGCCCCAGCATTTT. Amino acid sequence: CASSRDRDNQPQHF.

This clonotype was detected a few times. CDR3 amino acids: CASSSAGTRSQETQYF. The CDR3 nucleotides read TGTGCCAGCAGCTCAGCCGGGACTAGATCCCAAGAGACCCAGTACTTC. The chain employs TRBV5-4 and TRBJ2-5; the match to TRBD2 covers 8 bases. The CDR3 spans 16 residues. The V segment lost 3 bases and the J segment 1 base; nucleotides outside the gene matches: 8. CDR1 SGHNT and CDR2 YYREEE come from the germline V gene (reference sequence).

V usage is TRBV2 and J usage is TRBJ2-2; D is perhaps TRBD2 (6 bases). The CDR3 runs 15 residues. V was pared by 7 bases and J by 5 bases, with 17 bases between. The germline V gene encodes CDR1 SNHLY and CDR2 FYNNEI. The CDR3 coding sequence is TGTGCCAGCACCACCGGGAGAGAAAGGACCGGGGAGCTGTTTTTT. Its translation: CASTTGRERTGELFF.

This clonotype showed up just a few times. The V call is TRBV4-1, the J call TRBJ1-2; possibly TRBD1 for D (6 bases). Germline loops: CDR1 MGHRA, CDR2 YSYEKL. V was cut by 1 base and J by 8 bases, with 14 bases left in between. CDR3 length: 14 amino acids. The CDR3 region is CASSQATGSQGYTF. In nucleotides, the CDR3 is TGCGCCAGCAGCCAAGCTACAGGGAGTCAAGGCTACACCTTC.

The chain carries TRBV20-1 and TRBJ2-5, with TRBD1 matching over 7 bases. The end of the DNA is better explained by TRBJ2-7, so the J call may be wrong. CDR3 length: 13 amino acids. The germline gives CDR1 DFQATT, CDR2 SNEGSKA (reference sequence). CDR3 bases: TGCAGTGCTACCGGACAGGTATCCTACGAGCAGTACTTC. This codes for CSATGQVSYEQYF.